The rows below give T cell receptor beta chains drawn from one sample of a study of T cell clones after liver transplantation. TCRdb's copy holds only in-frame clones and misses some; the assay was immunoSEQ multiplex PCR. The data contain some 110,000 clones, 75% to 90% of them seen just once; the ten biggest clones take up over 0.75%. The sample in question was CD4+ T cells from blood, obtained before liver transplant. These receptors were obtained from a human donor who received a liver transplant. Both conserved end residues are trimmed from each CDR3. Each record gives: clone size, V gene, CDR3 protein. The listing skips clone size in some rows; elsewhere it reads once, few, many or a size class.

clone size: -
V gene: TRBV7-2
CDR3 protein: ASSFQGWGATYEQY

clone size: few
V gene: TRBV9
CDR3 protein: ASSVGAAPSEKLF

clone size: -
V gene: TRBV19
CDR3 protein: ASSMGWVAEPQH

clone size: -
V gene: TRBV2
CDR3 protein: ASSPVRGSANNEQF

clone size: -
V gene: TRBV5-1
CDR3 protein: ASSAGGFQQY

clone size: few
V gene: TRBV6-5
CDR3 protein: ASRIRTGGAYEQY

clone size: -
V gene: TRBV19
CDR3 protein: ASRTGYSEAF

clone size: -
V gene: TRBV6-6
CDR3 protein: ASRVTRDSSYEQY

clone size: many
V gene: TRBV9
CDR3 protein: ASSVSGRSSGNTIY

clone size: -
V gene: TRBV5-1
CDR3 protein: ASSFRRMGYEQY

clone size: -
V gene: TRBV7-7
CDR3 protein: ASHPGLAGTGELF

clone size: few
V gene: TRBV10-3
CDR3 protein: AISELPRLDRSSYNEQF

clone size: once
V gene: TRBV5-4
CDR3 protein: ASSLGLADAGYEQY

clone size: -
V gene: TRBV15
CDR3 protein: ATSRQQRGSQETQY

clone size: -
V gene: TRBV7-2
CDR3 protein: AKSEGGRSPLH

clone size: -
V gene: TRBV18
CDR3 protein: ASSPLLRTGNEQF

clone size: -
V gene: TRBV9
CDR3 protein: ASSVGLAGTDTQY

clone size: many
V gene: TRBV14
CDR3 protein: ASSQGWRTNYGYT

clone size: -
V gene: TRBV7-7
CDR3 protein: ASSSSGSIAGELF